This TCR beta chain is drawn from a study of radiotherapy plus CTLA-4 blockade in lung cancer. Study information: Disease control was present in more than 25% of patients, and objective responses in more than 15%.

From germline, CDR1 is SGHRS and CDR2 YFSETQ. CDR3 size: 15 residues. Losses at the gene ends were 4 bases for V and 3 bases for J; bases not matched to a gene: 6. This clone was seen a few times. Its matching antigen is unknown. The method was immunoSEQ multiplex PCR; TCRdb's version includes in-frame clones alone and lacks a portion of them. This table holds tens of thousands of clones, about three quarters found once. Study-level points and caveats: After treatment with radiotherapy plus ipilimumab, TCR clones that came from the tumor expanded in blood. The authors reported that early blood T cell clone dynamics, with interferon-beta, best predicted response.

Treatment of patients with chemo-refractory metastatic non-small-cell lung cancer consisted of focal radiation plus CTLA-4 blockade with ipilimumab. The sample was peripheral blood, taken from a patient treated with radiotherapy plus ipilimumab. This sequence was found in a human donor with non-small cell lung cancer that progressed on radiotherapy plus ipilimumab. V gene TRBV5-1 combines with J gene TRBJ1-1, with 10 bases lining up with TRBD1. CDR3 region: CASSIRDRGDTEAFF. In DNA, the CDR3 is TGCGCCAGCAGCATCCGGGACAGGGGTGACACTGAAGCTTTCTTT.